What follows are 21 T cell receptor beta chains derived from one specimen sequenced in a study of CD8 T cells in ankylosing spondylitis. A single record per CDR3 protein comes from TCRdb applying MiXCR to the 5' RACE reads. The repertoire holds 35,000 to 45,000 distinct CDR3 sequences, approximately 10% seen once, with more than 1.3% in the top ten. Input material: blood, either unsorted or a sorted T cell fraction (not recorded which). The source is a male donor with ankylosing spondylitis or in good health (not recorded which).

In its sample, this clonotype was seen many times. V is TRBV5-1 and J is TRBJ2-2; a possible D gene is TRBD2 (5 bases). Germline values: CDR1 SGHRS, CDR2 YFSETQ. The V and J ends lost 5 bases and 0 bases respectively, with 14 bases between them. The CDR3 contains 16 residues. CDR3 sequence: CASRPDPGANTGELFF. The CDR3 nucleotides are TGCGCCAGCAGACCCGACCCCGGGGCGAACACCGGGGAGCTGTTTTTT.

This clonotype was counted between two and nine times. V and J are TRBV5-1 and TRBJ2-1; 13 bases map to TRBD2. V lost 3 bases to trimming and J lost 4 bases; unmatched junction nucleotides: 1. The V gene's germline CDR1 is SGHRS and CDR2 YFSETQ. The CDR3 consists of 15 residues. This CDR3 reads CASSSTSGGYNEQFF. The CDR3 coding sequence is TGCGCCAGCAGCTCGACTAGCGGGGGGTACAATGAGCAGTTCTTC.

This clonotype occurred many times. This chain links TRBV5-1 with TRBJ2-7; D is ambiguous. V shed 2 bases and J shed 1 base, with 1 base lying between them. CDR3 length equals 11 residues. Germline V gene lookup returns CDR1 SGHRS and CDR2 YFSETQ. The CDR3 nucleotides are TGCGCCAGCAGCTTTTCCTACGAGCAGTACTTC. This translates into CASSFSYEQYF.

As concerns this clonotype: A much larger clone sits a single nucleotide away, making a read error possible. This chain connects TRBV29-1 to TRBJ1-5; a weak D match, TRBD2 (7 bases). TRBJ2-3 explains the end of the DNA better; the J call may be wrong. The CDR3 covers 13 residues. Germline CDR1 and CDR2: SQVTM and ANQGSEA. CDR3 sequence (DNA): TGCAGCGTTATCAGGGAGGGGGATCAGCCCCAGTATTTT. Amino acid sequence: CSVIREGDQPQYF.

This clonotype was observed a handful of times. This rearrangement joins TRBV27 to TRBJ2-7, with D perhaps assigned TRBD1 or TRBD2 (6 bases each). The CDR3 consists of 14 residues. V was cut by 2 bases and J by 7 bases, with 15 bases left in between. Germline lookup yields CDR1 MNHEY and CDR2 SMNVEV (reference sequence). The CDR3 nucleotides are TGTGCCAGCAGTTTAGGAGGGGGGCCTCGGGAGCAGTACTTC. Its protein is CASSLGGGPREQYF.

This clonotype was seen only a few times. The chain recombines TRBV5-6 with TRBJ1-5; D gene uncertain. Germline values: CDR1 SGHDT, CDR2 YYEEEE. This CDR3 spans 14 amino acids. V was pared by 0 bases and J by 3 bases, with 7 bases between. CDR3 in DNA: TGTGCCAGCAGCTTGGGAGGGTTCAATCAGCCCCAGCATTTT. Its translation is CASSLGGFNQPQHF.

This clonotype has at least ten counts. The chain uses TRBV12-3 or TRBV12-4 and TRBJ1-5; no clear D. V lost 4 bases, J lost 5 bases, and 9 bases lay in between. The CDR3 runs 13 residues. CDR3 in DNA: TGTGCCAGCAGTTACGGACCTTATCAGCCCCAGCATTTT. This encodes CASSYGPYQPQHF.

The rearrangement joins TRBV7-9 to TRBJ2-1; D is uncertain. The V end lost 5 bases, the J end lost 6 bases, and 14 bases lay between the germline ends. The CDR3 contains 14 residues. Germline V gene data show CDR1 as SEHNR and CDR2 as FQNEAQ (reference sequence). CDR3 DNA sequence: TGTGCCAGCAGCCCAGACCAAGTTTTCAATGAGCAGTTCTTC. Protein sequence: CASSPDQVFNEQFF.

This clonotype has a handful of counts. The CDR3 is CASSLGQGIGGYTF. In nucleotides, the CDR3 is TGCGCCAGCAGCTTGGGGCAGGGGATCGGTGGCTACACCTTC. The chain combines TRBV5-1 with TRBJ1-2; the D gene is possibly TRBD1 (6 bases). Trimming pared 0 bases from V and 7 bases from J, leaving 13 bases between. Germline CDR1 SGHRS, CDR2 YFSETQ. The CDR3 runs to 14 residues.

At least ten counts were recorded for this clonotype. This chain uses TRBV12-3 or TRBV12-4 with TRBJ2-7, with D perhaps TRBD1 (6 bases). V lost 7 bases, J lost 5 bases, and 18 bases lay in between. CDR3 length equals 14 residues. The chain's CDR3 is CASTLHRDSDEQYF. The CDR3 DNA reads TGTGCCAGCACCCTCCACAGGGATTCAGACGAGCAGTACTTC.

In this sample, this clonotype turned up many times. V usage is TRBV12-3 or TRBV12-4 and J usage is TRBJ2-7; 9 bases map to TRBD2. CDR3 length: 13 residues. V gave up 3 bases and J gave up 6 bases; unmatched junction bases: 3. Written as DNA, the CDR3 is TGTGCCAGCAGTTTGCGGGGGGGCGGCGAGCAGTACTTC. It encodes CASSLRGGGEQYF.

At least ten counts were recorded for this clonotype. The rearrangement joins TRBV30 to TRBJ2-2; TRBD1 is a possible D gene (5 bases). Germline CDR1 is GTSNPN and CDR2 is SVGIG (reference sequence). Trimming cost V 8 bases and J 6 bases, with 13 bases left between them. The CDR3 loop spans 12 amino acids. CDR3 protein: CAKNQGPGELFF. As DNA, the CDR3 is TGTGCCAAAAACCAGGGTCCCGGGGAGCTGTTTTTT.

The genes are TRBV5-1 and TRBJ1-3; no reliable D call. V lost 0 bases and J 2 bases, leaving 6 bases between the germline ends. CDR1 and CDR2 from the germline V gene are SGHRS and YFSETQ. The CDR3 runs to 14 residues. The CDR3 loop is CASSLERAGNTIYF. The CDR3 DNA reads TGCGCCAGCAGCTTGGAGAGGGCTGGAAACACCATATATTTT.

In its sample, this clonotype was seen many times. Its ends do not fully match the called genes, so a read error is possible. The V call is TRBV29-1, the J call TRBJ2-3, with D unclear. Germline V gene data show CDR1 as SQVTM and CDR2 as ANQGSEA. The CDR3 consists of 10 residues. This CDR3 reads CSAEVDRQYF. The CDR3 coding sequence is TGCAGCGCTGAAGTTGATAGGCAGTATTTT.

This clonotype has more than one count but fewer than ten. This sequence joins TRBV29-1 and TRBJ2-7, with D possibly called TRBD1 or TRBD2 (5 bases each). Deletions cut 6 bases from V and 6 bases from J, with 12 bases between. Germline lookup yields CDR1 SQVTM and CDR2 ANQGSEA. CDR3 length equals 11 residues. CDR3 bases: TGCAGCGTAAAAACCGGGGCCGAGCAGTACTTC. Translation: CSVKTGAEQYF.

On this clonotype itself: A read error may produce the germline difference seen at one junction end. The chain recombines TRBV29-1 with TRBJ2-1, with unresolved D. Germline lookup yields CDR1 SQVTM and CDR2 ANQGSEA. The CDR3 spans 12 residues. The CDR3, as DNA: TGCAGCGTTGAAAAGACGGTCAATGGGCAGTTCTTC. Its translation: CSVEKTVNGQFF.

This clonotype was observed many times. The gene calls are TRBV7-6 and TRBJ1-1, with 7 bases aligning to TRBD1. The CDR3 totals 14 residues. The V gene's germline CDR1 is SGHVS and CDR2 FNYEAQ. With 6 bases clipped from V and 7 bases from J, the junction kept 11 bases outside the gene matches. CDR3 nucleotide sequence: TGTGCCAGCAGTTTGGTACAGGGGTCCCTTGAAGCTTTCTTT. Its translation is CASSLVQGSLEAFF.

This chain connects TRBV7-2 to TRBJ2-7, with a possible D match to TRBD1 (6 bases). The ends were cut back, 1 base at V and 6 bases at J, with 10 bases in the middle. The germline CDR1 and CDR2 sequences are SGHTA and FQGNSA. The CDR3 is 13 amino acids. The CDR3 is CASSLGQVREQYF. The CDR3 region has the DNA TGTGCCAGCAGCTTAGGACAGGTCCGCGAGCAGTACTTC. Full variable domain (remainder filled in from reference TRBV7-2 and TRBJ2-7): GAGVSQSPSNKVTEKGKDVELRCDPISGHTALYWYRQSLGQGLEFLIYFQGNSAPDKSGLPSDRFSAERTGGSVSTLTIQRTQQEDSAVYLCASSLGQVREQYFGPGTRLTVT.

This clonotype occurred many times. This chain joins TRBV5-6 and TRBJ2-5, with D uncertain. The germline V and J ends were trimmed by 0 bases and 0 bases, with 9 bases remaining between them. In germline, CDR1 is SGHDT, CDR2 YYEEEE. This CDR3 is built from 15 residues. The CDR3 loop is CASSLVPNYQETQYF. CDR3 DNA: TGTGCCAGCAGCTTGGTCCCGAATTACCAAGAGACCCAGTACTTC.

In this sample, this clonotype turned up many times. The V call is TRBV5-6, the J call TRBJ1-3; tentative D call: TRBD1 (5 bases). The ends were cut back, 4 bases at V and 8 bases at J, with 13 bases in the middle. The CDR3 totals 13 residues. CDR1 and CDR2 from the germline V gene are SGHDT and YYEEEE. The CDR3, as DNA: TGTGCCAGCAGCGCCGCGGGGGTGGACACCATATATTTT. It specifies CASSAAGVDTIYF.

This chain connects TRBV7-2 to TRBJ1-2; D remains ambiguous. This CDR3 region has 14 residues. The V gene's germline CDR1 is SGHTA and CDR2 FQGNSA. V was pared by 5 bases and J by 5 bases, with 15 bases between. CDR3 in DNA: TGTGCCAGCAGCCAAGCCACGGTCAATTATGGCTACACCTTC. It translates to CASSQATVNYGYTF.